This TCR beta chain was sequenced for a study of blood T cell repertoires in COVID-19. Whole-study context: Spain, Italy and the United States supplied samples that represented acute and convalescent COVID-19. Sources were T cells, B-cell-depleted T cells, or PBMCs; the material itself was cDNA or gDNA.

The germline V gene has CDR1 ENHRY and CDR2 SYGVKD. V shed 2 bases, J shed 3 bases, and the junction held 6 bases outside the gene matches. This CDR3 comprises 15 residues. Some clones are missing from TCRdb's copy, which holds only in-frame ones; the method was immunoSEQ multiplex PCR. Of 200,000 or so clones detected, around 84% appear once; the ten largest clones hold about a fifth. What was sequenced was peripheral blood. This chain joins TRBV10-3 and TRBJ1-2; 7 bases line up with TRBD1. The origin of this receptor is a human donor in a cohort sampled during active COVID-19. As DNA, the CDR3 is TGTGCCATCAGTGAGGCAGGGACAGTTCACTATGGCTACACCTTC. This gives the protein CAISEAGTVHYGYTF.